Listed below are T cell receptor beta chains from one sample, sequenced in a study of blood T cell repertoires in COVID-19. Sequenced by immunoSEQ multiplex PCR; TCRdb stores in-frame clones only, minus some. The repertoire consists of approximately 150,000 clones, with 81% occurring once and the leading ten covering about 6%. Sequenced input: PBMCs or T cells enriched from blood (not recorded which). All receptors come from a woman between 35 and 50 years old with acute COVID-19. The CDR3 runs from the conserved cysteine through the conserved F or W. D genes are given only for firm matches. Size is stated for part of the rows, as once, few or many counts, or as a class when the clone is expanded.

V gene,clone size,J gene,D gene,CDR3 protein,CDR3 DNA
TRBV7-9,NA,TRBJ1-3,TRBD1,CASSLRGGPGNTIYF,TGTGCCAGCAGCCTCCGAGGGGGCCCTGGAAACACCATATATTTT
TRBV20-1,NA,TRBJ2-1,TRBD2,CSASSLAAYNEQFF,TGCAGTGCTAGTAGTCTAGCGGCCTACAATGAGCAGTTCTTC
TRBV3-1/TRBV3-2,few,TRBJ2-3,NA,CASSRVAAGTQYF,TGTGCCAGCAGCCGGGTAGCGGCGGGTACGCAGTATTTT
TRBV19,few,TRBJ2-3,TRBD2,CASSKTSSHTDTQYF,TGTGCCAGTAGTAAGACTAGCTCCCACACAGATACGCAGTATTTT
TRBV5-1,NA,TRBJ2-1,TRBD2,CASSPGTNSYNEQFF,TGCGCCAGCAGCCCCGGGACTAACTCCTACAATGAGCAGTTCTTC
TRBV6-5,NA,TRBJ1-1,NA,CASRLSENTEAFF,TGTGCCAGCAGATTATCAGAGAACACTGAAGCTTTCTTT
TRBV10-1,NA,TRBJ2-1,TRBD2,CASTKPPGTSYYNEQFF,TGCGCCAGCACCAAGCCCCCCGGGACTAGCTACTACAATGAGCAGTTCTTC
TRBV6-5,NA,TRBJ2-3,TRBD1,CASRRDRDLTDTQYF,TGTGCCAGCAGAAGGGACAGGGACCTCACAGATACGCAGTATTTT
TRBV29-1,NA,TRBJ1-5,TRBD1,CSVTAGTGGNQPQHF,TGCAGCGTTACAGCCGGGACAGGGGGAAATCAGCCCCAGCATTTT
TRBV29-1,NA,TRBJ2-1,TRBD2,CSVDGSRGTNVNEQFF,TGCAGCGTTGACGGATCCCGCGGGACTAACGTCAATGAGCAGTTCTTC
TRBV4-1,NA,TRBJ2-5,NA,CASSQAIGNRETQYF,TGCGCCAGCAGCCAAGCGATAGGGAACAGGGAGACCCAGTACTTC
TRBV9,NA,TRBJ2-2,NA,CASSVDRQVNTGELFF,TGTGCCAGCAGCGTAGACCGACAGGTTAACACCGGGGAGCTGTTTTTT
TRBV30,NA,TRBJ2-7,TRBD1,CAWSVDRAYEQYF,TGTGCCTGGAGTGTTGACAGGGCTTACGAGCAGTACTTC
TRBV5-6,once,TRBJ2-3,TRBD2,CASSLGSGSGDTQYF,TGTGCCAGCAGCTTGGGGAGCGGGAGCGGGGATACGCAGTATTTT
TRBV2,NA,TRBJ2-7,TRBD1,CASRLPTGSYEQYF,TGTGCCAGCAGACTACCGACAGGGTCCTACGAGCAGTACTTC
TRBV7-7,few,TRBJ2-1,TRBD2,CASSLAGGPRNEQFF,TGTGCTAGCAGTCTAGCGGGAGGGCCGCGCAATGAGCAGTTCTTC
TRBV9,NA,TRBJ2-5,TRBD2,CASSPGLAAYQETQYF,TGTGCCAGCAGTCCAGGACTAGCGGCATACCAAGAGACCCAGTACTTC
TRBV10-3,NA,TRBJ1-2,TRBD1,CAIQGQGVYGYTF,TGTGCCATACAAGGACAGGGCGTCTATGGCTACACCTTC
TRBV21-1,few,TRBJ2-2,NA,CASSKGVLPNGELFF,TGTGCCAGCAGCAAAGGAGTTCTTCCGAACGGGGAGCTGTTTTTT
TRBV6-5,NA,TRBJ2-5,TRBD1,CASKTGGRETQYF,TGTGCCAGCAAAACAGGGGGGAGAGAGACCCAGTACTTC
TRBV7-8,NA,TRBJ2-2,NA,CASTPTPPRGSQRPGELFF,TGTGCCAGCACCCCGACCCCCCCTAGGGGTAGTCAGAGGCCCGGGGAGCTGTTTTTT
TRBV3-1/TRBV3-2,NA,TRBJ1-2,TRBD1,CASSHNDRDYGYTF,TGTGCCAGCAGCCACAATGACAGGGACTATGGCTACACCTTC
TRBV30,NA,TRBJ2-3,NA,CAWSDGMGARSDTQYF,TGTGCCTGGAGTGATGGTATGGGGGCAAGGTCGGATACGCAGTATTTT
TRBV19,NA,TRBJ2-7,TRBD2,CASSMNGTRILLWFTRSSYEQYF,TGTGCCAGTAGTATGAACGGGACTAGGATCCTGTTGTGGTTCACGAGGAGCTCCTACGAGCAGTACTTC
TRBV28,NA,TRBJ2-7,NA,CASSFDTYEQYF,TGTGCCAGCAGTTTCGACACCTACGAGCAGTACTTC
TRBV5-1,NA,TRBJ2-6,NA,CASSSRFSSGANVLTF,TGCGCCAGCAGCTCTCGGTTCTCCTCTGGGGCCAACGTCCTGACTTTC
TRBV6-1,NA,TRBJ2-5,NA,CASSEARPETQYF,TGTGCCAGCAGTGAGGCCCGCCCGGAGACCCAGTACTTC
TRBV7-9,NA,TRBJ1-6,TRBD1,CASSLGAGGHSPLHF,TGTGCCAGCAGCTTAGGGGCAGGGGGCCATTCACCCCTCCACTTT
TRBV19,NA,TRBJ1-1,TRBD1,CASRDRGQSEAFF,TGTGCCAGCCGGGACAGGGGGCAGTCTGAAGCTTTCTTT
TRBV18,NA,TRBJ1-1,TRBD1,CASSPGQAAMNTEAFF,TGTGCCAGCTCTCCGGGACAGGCCGCCATGAACACTGAAGCTTTCTTT
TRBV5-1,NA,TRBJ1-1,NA,CASSPGGQGMNTEAFF,TGCGCCAGCAGCCCCGGAGGGCAGGGAATGAACACTGAAGCTTTCTTT
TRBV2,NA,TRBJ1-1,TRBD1,CASRSDREISEAFF,TGTGCCAGCAGATCGGACAGGGAGATTTCTGAAGCTTTCTTT
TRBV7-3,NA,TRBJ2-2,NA,CASSLGASNGELFF,TGTGCCAGCAGCTTAGGGGCTTCGAACGGGGAGCTGTTTTTT
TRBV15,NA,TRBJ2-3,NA,CATSTLESADTQYF,TGTGCCACCAGCACTCTAGAATCAGCAGATACGCAGTATTTT
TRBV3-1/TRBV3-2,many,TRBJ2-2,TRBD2,CASSRREGYTGELFF,TGTGCCAGCAGCCGGAGGGAGGGCTACACCGGGGAGCTGTTTTTT
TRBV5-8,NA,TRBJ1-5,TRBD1,CASSLGQGAGQPQHF,TGTGCCAGCAGCTTGGGACAGGGGGCTGGTCAGCCCCAGCATTTT
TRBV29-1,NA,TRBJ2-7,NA,CSALLRERGYEQYF,TGCAGCGCCCTCCTCCGGGAGAGGGGCTACGAGCAGTACTTC
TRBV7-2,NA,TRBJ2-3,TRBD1,CASSPAGTGSLTDTQYF,TGTGCCAGCAGCCCGGCGGGGACAGGGAGCCTTACAGATACGCAGTATTTT
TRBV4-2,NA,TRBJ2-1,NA,CASSPKGEFRQFF,TGTGCCAGCAGCCCGAAAGGGGAATTCAGGCAGTTCTTC
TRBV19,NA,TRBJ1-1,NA,CASSATENTEAFF,TGTGCCAGTAGCGCGACAGAGAACACTGAAGCTTTCTTT
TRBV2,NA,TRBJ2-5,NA,CASSVGETQYF,TGTGCCAGCAGTGTCGGAGAGACCCAGTACTTC
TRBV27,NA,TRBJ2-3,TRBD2,CASSLRRSGTDTQYF,TGTGCCAGCAGTTTACGGCGTAGCGGGACGGATACGCAGTATTTT
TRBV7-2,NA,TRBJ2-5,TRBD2,CASSSGLAGGQETQYF,TGTGCCAGCAGCTCAGGACTAGCGGGAGGTCAAGAGACCCAGTACTTC
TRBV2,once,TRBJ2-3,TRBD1,CASSRQGEDTQYF,TGTGCCAGCAGTAGACAGGGTGAAGATACGCAGTATTTT
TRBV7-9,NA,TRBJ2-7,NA,CASSPDSPSSYEQYF,TGTGCCAGCAGCCCCGACAGTCCCAGCTCCTACGAGCAGTACTTC
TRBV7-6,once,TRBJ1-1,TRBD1,CASSSGQGPNTEAFF,TGTGCCAGCAGCTCTGGACAGGGACCGAACACTGAAGCTTTCTTT
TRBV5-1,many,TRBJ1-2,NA,CASSAQGFTNYGYTF,TGCGCCAGCAGCGCTCAGGGGTTCACTAACTATGGCTACACCTTC
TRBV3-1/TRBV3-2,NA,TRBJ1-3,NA,CASSPRYGNPSGNTIYF,TGTGCCAGCAGCCCCCGGTACGGGAACCCGTCAGGAAACACCATATATTTT
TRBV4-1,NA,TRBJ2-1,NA,CASSQEETRYEQFF,TGCGCCAGCAGCCAAGAAGAGACTAGATATGAGCAGTTCTTC
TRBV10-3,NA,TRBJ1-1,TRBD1,CATGQGSTEAFF,TGTGCCACCGGACAGGGCTCCACTGAAGCTTTCTTT
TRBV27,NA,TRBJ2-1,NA,CASSFRRGGNEQFF,TGTGCCAGCAGTTTTAGGCGGGGAGGCAATGAGCAGTTCTTC
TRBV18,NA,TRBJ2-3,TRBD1,CASSPQGASTDTQYF,TGTGCCAGCTCACCCCAGGGGGCGAGCACAGATACGCAGTATTTT
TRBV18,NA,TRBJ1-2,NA,CASSPREANYGYTF,TGTGCCAGCTCACCAAGAGAAGCTAACTATGGCTACACCTTC
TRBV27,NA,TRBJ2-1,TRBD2,CASSLAPRTLASGYRREQFF,TGTGCCAGCAGTTTGGCGCCGAGAACCCTGGCTAGCGGATACAGGCGAGAGCAGTTCTTC
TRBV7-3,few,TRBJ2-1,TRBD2,CASSTRGTGGEYNEQFF,TGTGCCAGCAGCACCCGAGGCACGGGAGGGGAGTACAATGAGCAGTTCTTC
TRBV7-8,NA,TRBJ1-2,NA,CASSLATVDYGYTF,TGTGCCAGCAGCTTAGCAACAGTCGACTATGGCTACACCTTC
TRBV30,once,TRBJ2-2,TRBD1,CAWSVQQGSGELFF,TGTGCCTGGAGTGTCCAACAGGGGTCCGGGGAGCTGTTTTTT